Given below is one T cell receptor (beta chain) in context. The sample originates from a study of cytomegalovirus exposure and HLA in healthy donors. The PCR employed 60 Vbeta primers together with 13 Jbeta primers. The table came from immunoSEQ multiplex PCR; TCRdb's copy has only in-frame clones and leaves some out. The sample contains roughly 100,000 clones, about four fifths of which appear only once. The CDR3 is made up of 15 amino acids. From germline, CDR1 is SGHRS and CDR2 YFSETQ. V was trimmed by 0 bases and J by 8 bases, leaving 17 bases between them. The receptor was isolated from a female donor in good health and CMV-seropositive. The sample comprised PBMCs. The chain links TRBV5-1 to TRBJ1-1, with D perhaps matching TRBD1 (5 bases). In DNA form, the CDR3 reads TGCGCCAGCAGCTTGGATGGGACTGCGAGCGTCGAAGCTTTCTTT. This translates into CASSLDGTASVEAFF.